This T cell receptor beta chain was documented in a study of OX40 agonist ivuxolimab in advanced cancers. As for the study more broadly: The costimulatory receptor OX40 (CD134) was targeted by ivuxolimab, a fully human IgG2 agonistic monoclonal antibody. Intravenous ivuxolimab was administered to patients every 2 weeks at six dose levels: 0.01, 0.1, 0.3, 1.5, 3 and 10 mg/kg. Of the approximately 50 dose-escalation patients, hepatocellular carcinoma was present in about 19, melanoma in around 15, renal cell carcinoma in 9 and head and neck cancer in 9. In the dose-escalation cohort, roughly four fifths of patients were male, and the mean age was roughly 60 years, with a range of about 23 to 80. Prior anti-PD-1, anti-PD-L1 or anti-CTLA-4 therapy was permitted, and 35% to 40% of dose-escalation patients had received checkpoint inhibitors. Partial responses occurred in three dose-escalation patients: two with cutaneous melanoma and one with hepatocellular carcinoma. Peripheral TCRbeta sequencing aimed to test whether ivuxolimab altered TCR sequence diversity and caused clonal T-cell expansion. The monotherapy dose-escalation portion (N ≈ 50 patients) of the phase I ivuxolimab trial is reported in the paper. General findings and caveats noted by the study authors: Clonal expansion of both CD4+ and CD8+ blood T cells was observed from baseline to week 6 at doses 0.1 to 3.0 mg/kg. Low levels of normalized T-cell clonal expansion were also shown by some nonresponding patients. Which antigens the clonally expanded peripheral T cells were specific for was not determined. In the 0.1-3.0 mg/kg groups, partial responders had among the lowest normalized peripheral clonal expansion, particularly in CD8+ T cells. After ivuxolimab, CD8+ T cells had more expanded clones than CD4+ T cells on average.

Concerning this clone: Its antigen remains undetermined. Base quality data are lacking; no much larger clone is found one base away.

Genomic DNA was extracted from sorted cells for sequencing of the TCRbeta CDR3 region. TCRbeta CDR3 regions were sequenced using the immunoSEQ Assay. Here the immuneACCESS table is served through TCRdb, limited to in-frame sequences with V and J called. Missing clones are a known gap in these copies; in checked studies unresolved V genes cover under half, and the rest lacks a known reason. The sample table contains approximately 100,000 clones; only one count was recorded for roughly 87% of them. Approximately 0.54% of the sample belongs to the ten largest clones. From cysteine to phenylalanine, the CDR3 is 14 amino acids long. CDR3 DNA is the only sequence kept; it has 42 bases, read in frame from the first base. V and J are truncated by 4 bases and 4 bases respectively, leaving an intervening sequence of 15 bases. The germline V gene encodes CDR1 SGHRS and CDR2 YFSETQ. Patients with autoimmune disease history or receiving systemic immunosuppression were excluded from the trial. Peripheral blood for TCR sequencing was collected from all dose cohorts at baseline, on cycle 4 day 1, and on cycle 7 day 1. The samples were taken from a phase I, first-in-human, multicenter, open-label dose-escalation trial of ivuxolimab. Adults with locally advanced or metastatic melanoma, renal cell, hepatocellular, or head and neck squamous cell carcinoma were enrolled in the trial. Before TCR sequencing, CD4+ and CD8+ T cells were separately sorted from peripheral blood.

The TCR comes from an adult with an advanced solid tumor such as melanoma, head and neck, liver or kidney cancer. Sequenced here: CD4+ or CD8+ T cells sorted from blood, sampled in a trial of the OX40 agonist ivuxolimab. The rearranged segments are TRBV5-1 and TRBJ2-7, with the D gene not clear enough to name. The DNA sequence is TGCGCCAGCAGCACTCAAGGGTCGGTATACGAGCAGTACTTC. It encodes CASSTQGSVYEQYF.